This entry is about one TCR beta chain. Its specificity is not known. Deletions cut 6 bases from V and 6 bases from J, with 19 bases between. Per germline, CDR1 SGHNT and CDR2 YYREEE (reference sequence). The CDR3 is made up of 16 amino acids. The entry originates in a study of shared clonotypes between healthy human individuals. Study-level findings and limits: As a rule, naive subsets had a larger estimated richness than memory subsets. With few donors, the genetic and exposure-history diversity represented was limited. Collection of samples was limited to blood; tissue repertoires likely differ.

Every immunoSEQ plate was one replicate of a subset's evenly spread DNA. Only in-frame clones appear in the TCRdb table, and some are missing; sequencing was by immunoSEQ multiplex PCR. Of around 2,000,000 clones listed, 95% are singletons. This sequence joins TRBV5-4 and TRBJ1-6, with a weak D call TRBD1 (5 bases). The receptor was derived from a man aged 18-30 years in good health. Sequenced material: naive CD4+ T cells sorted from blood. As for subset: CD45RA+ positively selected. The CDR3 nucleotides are TGTGCCAGCACCACAAGCGCAGGACAACCTAATTCACCCCTCCACTTT. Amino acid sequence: CASTTSAGQPNSPLHF.